This record covers a single T cell receptor (beta chain). Its specificity is unknown. The junction differs from germline at one of its ends, possibly a read error. The source of the sample is a study of OX40 agonist ivuxolimab in advanced cancers. In the study overall: Head and neck, renal cell, melanoma or hepatocellular carcinoma were the cancers that dose-escalation patients had. Broader study findings: CD8+ T cells were the subset that, on average, had more expanded clones than CD4+. At doses 0.1 to 3.0 mg/kg, CD4+ and CD8+ clones expanded.

The germline V gene has CDR1 PRHDT and CDR2 FYEKMQ (reference sequence). CDR3 length: 12 residues. Assay used: immunoSEQ multiplex PCR; TCRdb lists only in-frame clones, some missing. The data hold about 58,000 clones, with around 90% observed a single time. This TCR came from an adult with an advanced solid tumor such as melanoma, head and neck, liver or kidney cancer. The material sequenced was CD4+ or CD8+ T cells sorted from blood, taken in a trial of the OX40 agonist ivuxolimab. The V gene is TRBV13, the J gene TRBJ2-7; possibly TRBD2 for D (5 bases). DNA of the CDR3: TGTGCCAGCAGCTTAGAGGGCTGGACTGCTGACTTC. This sequence encodes CASSLEGWTADF. Full variable domain (rest looked up from reference TRBV13 and TRBJ2-7): AAGVIQSPRHLIKEKRETATLKCYPIPRHDTVYWYQQGPGQDPQFLISFYEKMQSDKGSIPDRFSAQQFSDYHSELNMSSLELGDSALYFCASSLEGWTADFGPGTRLTVT.